This T cell receptor beta chain is drawn from a study of cytomegalovirus exposure and HLA in healthy donors. V lost 2 bases to trimming and J lost 5 bases; unmatched junction nucleotides: 2. The CDR3 runs to 13 residues. Germline CDR1 is MNHNY and CDR2 is SVGAGI (reference sequence). Both 60 Vbeta primers and 13 Jbeta primers went into the PCR. TCRdb's table, derived via immunoSEQ multiplex PCR, lists solely in-frame clones and lacks some. The sample carries 81,000 or so clones, 65% to 80% recorded once. About this clone: As yet, its antigen is unknown.

Likely unrecorded immune exposures existed in these nominally healthy donors. Study-wide points: Confirmation in vitro established that three CMV-associated chains were specific for CMV antigens.

The specimen sequenced was PBMCs. The chain uses TRBV6-6 and TRBJ1-1, with 7 bases that match TRBD1. This clonotype was sampled from a man aged 55 to 70 in good health and CMV-seronegative. CDR3: CASSYATGTEAFF. CDR3 DNA sequence: TGTGCCAGCAGTTACGCGACAGGGACTGAAGCTTTCTTT.